These 6 T cell receptor beta chains share one sample of origin, sequenced in a study of kidney transplant recipient with SARS-CoV-2 infection. Each CDR3 protein gets one entry after TCRdb re-called the reads with MiXCR. The table includes 200,000 to 250,000 distinct CDR3 sequences, 25% to 35% detected once. The sequences come from a blood sample, collected at baseline and on approximately day 120 from a kidney transplant recipient. The receptors originated from a male patient in his 30s who had COVID-19 and was a kidney transplant recipient. Some T cells may be transferred from the graft donor.

With regard to this clonotype: This clone may be a read error of a much larger clone one base away. The chain carries TRBV16 and TRBJ2-1; possible D gene TRBD2, 5 bases. Trimming removed 6 bases at V and 5 bases at J, with 20 bases between. This CDR3 has 16 residues. Germline-derived CDR1 and CDR2 are KGHSY and FQNENV. The CDR3 region is CASSQTRGSVHNEQFF. CDR3 DNA: TGTGCCAGCAGTCAAACGCGCGGTAGCGTCCACAATGAGCAGTTCTTC. Using reference TRBV16 and TRBJ2-1 for the parts outside the CDR3, the full variable domain is GEEVAQTPKHLVRGEGQKAKLYCAPIKGHSYVFWYQQVLKNEFKFLISFQNENVFDETGMPKERFSAKCLPNSPCSLEIQATKLEDSAVYFCASSQTRGSVHNEQFFGPGTRLTVL.

The J gene is TRBJ1-2, the V gene TRBV6-1; the D is unclear. The V end lost 6 bases, the J end lost 4 bases, and 24 bases lay between the germline ends. This CDR3 has 17 residues. CDR1 is MNHNS and CDR2 is SASEGT in the germline V gene. As DNA, the CDR3 is TGTGCCAGCAGCTATACCCACTCTATGCGAAAGATCTATGGCTACACCTTC. Its translation: CASSYTHSMRKIYGYTF.

The chain combines TRBV5-2 with TRBJ1-2. TRBV5-2 is labeled a pseudogene. The CDR3 length is 17 residues. As DNA, the CDR3 is TGTGCCAGCAAAGTGGGAATGAGAGTACGAAAGACCTATGGCTACACCTTC. It translates to CASKVGMRVRKTYGYTF.

By sample share, this clonotype is medium-sized. The chain's CDR3 is CAISDRGVRAGARGGELFF. CDR3 DNA: TGTGCCATCAGTGATAGGGGAGTGAGAGCGGGAGCCCGAGGCGGGGAGCTGTTTTTT. This rearrangement joins TRBV10-3 to TRBJ2-2, with 8 nucleotides matching TRBD2. Germline loops: CDR1 ENHRY, CDR2 SYGVKD. V trimming: 3 bases; J trimming: 7 bases; junction bases outside the gene matches: 19. This CDR3 is 19 amino acids long.

This chain connects TRBV20-1 to TRBJ2-1; possibly TRBD2 for D (6 bases). V was cut by 2 bases and J by 1 base, with 15 bases left in between. CDR1 and CDR2 from the germline V gene are DFQATT and SNEGSKA (reference sequence). CDR3 length: 16 amino acids. Here the CDR3 reads CSARIPGEESYNEQFF. The CDR3 DNA reads as TGCAGTGCTAGAATCCCCGGGGAGGAGTCCTACAATGAGCAGTTCTTC.

In its sample, this clonotype was seen many times. This sequence joins TRBV5-3 and TRBJ1-2, with no clear D. Being an ORF, TRBV5-3 has a function that is uncertain. The CDR3 is 15 residues long. V lost 3 bases and J 8 bases, leaving 20 bases between the germline ends. This chain's CDR3 is CARSWELGPAGGYTF. CDR3 nucleotides: TGTGCCAGAAGCTGGGAACTAGGACCTGCGGGGGGCTACACCTTC.